This T cell receptor beta chain is from a study of T cell responses to AZD1222 COVID-19 vaccine. Study conclusions and caveats: Nearly half of the spike-specific TCRs reportedly recognize variant regions that carry no mutations. Only six or seven AZD1222 recipients tested seropositive at baseline. Researchers took repertoire samples only after the peak T cell response had come.

Produced via immunoSEQ multiplex PCR; TCRdb's table is partial and in-frame only. The sample lists just over 150,000 clones, over 90% occurring once. Second-dose timings of about 4 or about 12 weeks were pooled. Concerning this clone itself: Its antigen is still unknown.

The specimen was peripheral blood, collected 28 days after the second AZD1222 dose. This clonotype originated in an adult who received the AZD1222 COVID-19 vaccine.

CDR3 in amino acids: CASSQLSEGNTIYF. The CDR3 nucleotides read TGTGCCAGCTCACAGTTATCGGAGGGAAACACCATATATTTT. This chain connects TRBV18 to TRBJ1-3, with no clear D. The V gene lost 4 bases and the J gene lost 4 bases, with 11 bases spanning the gap. This CDR3 is built from 14 residues. Germline V gene data show CDR1 as KGHSH and CDR2 as LQKENI.